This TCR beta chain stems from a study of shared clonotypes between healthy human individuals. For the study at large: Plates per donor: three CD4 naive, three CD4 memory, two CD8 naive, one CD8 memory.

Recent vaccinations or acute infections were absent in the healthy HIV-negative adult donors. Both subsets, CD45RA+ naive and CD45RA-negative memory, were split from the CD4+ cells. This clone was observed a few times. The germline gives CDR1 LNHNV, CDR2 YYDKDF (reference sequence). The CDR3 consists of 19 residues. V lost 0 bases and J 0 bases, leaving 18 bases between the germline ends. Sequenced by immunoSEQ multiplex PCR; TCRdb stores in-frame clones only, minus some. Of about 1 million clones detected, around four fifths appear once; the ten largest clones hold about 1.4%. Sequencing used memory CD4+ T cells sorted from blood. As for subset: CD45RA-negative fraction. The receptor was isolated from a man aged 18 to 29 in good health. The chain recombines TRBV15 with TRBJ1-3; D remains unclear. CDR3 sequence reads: CATSRDLSGRESSGNTIYF. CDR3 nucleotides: TGTGCCACCAGCAGAGATCTTTCCGGGCGTGAGAGCTCTGGAAACACCATATATTTT.